One T cell receptor beta chain is described in this entry. Antigen unknown. The sample comes from a study of regulatory T cells in long-lasting Graves disease. Study findings and constraints: Small numbers of samples may have cut accuracy.

Described time point: persistent/refractory GD, antithyroid drugs over 5 years with positive TRAb. The TCR library used RNA extracted from PBMCs. The source of the patients was an endocrinology department in Xi'an, China. Through Arm-PCR of CDR3 regions and iRepertoire HTBI primers, TCR beta libraries were built. One entry per CDR3 protein results from TCRdb running MiXCR on the multiplex PCR reads. Here the sample spans 300,000 to 350,000 distinct CDR3 sequences, about 20% being singletons. This receptor was obtained from a female donor with Graves disease. The sequencing used peripheral blood mononuclear cells (PBMCs), collected when the disease was refractory, from a patient treated with antithyroid drugs.

The CDR3 protein is CASSLRDRGQGYTF. The CDR3 nucleotides are TGTGCCAGTAGTCTCCGGGACAGGGGTCAAGGCTACACCTTC. This chain connects TRBV19 to TRBJ1-2; TRBD1 agrees at 10 bases. This CDR3 is 14 amino acids long. The germline V gene encodes CDR1 LNHDA and CDR2 SQIVND (reference sequence). Trimming at V came to 5 bases and at J to 8 bases, leaving 8 bases not matched to a gene.